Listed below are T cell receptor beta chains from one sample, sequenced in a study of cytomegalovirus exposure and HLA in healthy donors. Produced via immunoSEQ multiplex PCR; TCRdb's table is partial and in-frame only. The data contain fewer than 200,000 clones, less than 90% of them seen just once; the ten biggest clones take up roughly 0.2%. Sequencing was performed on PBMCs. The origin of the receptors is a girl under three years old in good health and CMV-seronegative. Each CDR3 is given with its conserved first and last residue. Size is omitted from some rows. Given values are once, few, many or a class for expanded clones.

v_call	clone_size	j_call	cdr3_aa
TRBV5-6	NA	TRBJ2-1	CASSWDLEYNEQFF
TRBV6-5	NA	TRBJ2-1	CASSYRARGGHEQFF
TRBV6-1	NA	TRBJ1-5	CASSESRRQGRYQPQHF
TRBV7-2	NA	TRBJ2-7	CASSLVGGLPNEQYF
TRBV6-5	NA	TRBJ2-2	CASSGLVHTGELFF
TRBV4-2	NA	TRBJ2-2	CASSQVYEAATYLIRELFF
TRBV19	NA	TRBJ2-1	CASIPRTSGNNEQFF
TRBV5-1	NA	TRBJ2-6	CASSTEGSSGANVLTF
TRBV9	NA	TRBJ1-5	CASSVGGDRDPYSNQPQHF
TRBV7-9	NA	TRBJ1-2	CASSFSDYGYTF
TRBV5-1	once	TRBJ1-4	CASSLMGALNEKLFF
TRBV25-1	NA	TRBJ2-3	CASSELGAGQGTDTQYF
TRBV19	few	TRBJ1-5	CASSIGLYSNQPQHF
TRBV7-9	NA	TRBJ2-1	CASSSTGTGIYNEQFF
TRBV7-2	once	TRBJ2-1	CASSLRQGASYNEQFF
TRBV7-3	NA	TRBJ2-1	CASSFSLDGYNEQFF
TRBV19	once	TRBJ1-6	CASSPPGNSPLHF
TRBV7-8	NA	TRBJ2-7	CASSLLKFFRLAGGNSYEQYF
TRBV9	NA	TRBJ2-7	CASSEGLAEVYEQYF
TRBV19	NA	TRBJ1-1	CASSKGQGTMNTEAFF
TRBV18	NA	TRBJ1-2	CASSPATGPYGYTF
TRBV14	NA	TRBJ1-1	CASSRLQILNTEAFF
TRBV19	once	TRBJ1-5	CASSRDREVYLNQPQHF
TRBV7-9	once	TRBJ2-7	CASSLVRGQYF
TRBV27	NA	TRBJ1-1	CASSPLPPDRVLGAFF
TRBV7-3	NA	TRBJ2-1	CASSSTSVQLFF
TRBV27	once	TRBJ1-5	CASSPQGPNQPQHF
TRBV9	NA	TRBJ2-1	CASSVGTSNEQFF
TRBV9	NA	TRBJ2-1	CASSVATSYEQFF
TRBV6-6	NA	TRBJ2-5	CASSYSGGGDQETQYF
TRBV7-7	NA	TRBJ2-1	CASSLGEGKYNEQFF
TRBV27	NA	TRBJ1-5	CASSLTGFSNQPQHF
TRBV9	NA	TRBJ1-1	CASSVRPGQGLFEAFF